This TCR beta chain was found in a study of shared clonotypes between healthy human individuals. Turning to the study itself: The cohort comprised a couple of women and a few men. Their ages spanned 18 to 49 years.

Participating donors were healthy, HIV-negative adults free of recent acute infections or vaccinations. Only Caucasian adults living in Nashville, Tennessee served as donors. A CD45RA+ naive subset and a CD45RA-negative memory subset were split from CD4+ cells. Germline V gives CDR1 SGHDN, CDR2 FVKESK. Trimming shortened V by 4 bases and J by 5 bases, and 12 bases separated the two germline ends. This CDR3 contains 13 residues. Repertoires were generated with immunoSEQ multiplex PCR, while TCRdb's copy carries only in-frame clones and drops some. The sample lists some 1.5 million clones, roughly 97% occurring once.

The sequence derives from a man aged 25-45 years in good health. The sample taken for sequencing was naive CD4+ T cells sorted from blood. Subset of the sample: CD45RA+ positively selected. The chain has TRBV14 and TRBJ2-7, with D tentatively TRBD2 (6 bases). CDR3 coding DNA: TGTGCCAGCAGCCCCAATCTAGCGAACGAGCAGTACTTC. Residues: CASSPNLANEQYF.